These 5 T cell receptor beta chains share one sample of origin, sequenced in a study of blood T cell repertoires in COVID-19 (dated by TCRdb to 2020 to 2021). The library was prepared using the immunoSEQ multiplex PCR assay. TCRdb mirrors the immuneACCESS table, restricted to in-frame sequences. Some clones are absent from its copies; in checked studies, under half trace to an unresolved V gene, and the reason for the others is unknown. The sample table contains about 350,000 clones; only one count was recorded for approximately 91% of them. The top ten hold just over 1% of the sample. Sequencing used PBMCs or T cells enriched from blood (not recorded which). The receptors were gathered from a woman younger than 45 who had been exposed to COVID-19.

The chain carries TRBV28 and TRBJ1-2; TRBD1 matches 12 bases. The germline gives CDR1 MDHEN, CDR2 SYDVKM. CDR3 size: 14 residues. V lost 6 bases to trimming and J lost 7 bases; unmatched junction nucleotides: 6. CDR3 in amino acids: CASSPGQGAGGYTF. DNA for the CDR3: TGTGCCAGCAGCCCGGGACAGGGGGCCGGTGGCTACACCTTC.

V usage is TRBV28 and J usage is TRBJ1-1; D call uncertain. CDR3 length: 12 residues. The V end was cut by 2 bases, the J end by 7 bases, with 8 bases between. Germline V gene sequence: CDR1 MDHEN, CDR2 SYDVKM. The CDR3 spells CASSLLEFEAFF. The CDR3 nucleotides read TGTGCCAGCAGTTTACTAGAATTTGAAGCTTTCTTT.

In nucleotides, the CDR3 is TGTGCCTGGAGTCCCTTGAATGAGCAGTTCTTC. It is translated as CAWSPLNEQFF. The chain joins TRBV30 to TRBJ2-1; D not resolved. V lost 2 bases and J 7 bases, leaving 6 bases between the germline ends. Per germline, CDR1 GTSNPN and CDR2 SVGIG (reference sequence). The CDR3 extends over 11 amino acids.

This clone was seen a few times. The chain is built from TRBV11-2 and TRBJ1-2; 7 bases are shared with TRBD1. Germline V gives CDR1 SGHAT, CDR2 FQNNGV. Unmatched junction bases numbered 4, after V lost 4 bases and J lost 2 bases. This CDR3 has 14 residues. CDR3 DNA sequence: TGTGCCAGCAGCTCGGCAGGGGGGAACTATGGCTACACCTTC. Its protein product is CASSSAGGNYGYTF.

This chain uses TRBV6-5 with TRBJ1-5, with D maybe TRBD1 (5 bases). The germline CDR1 and CDR2 sequences are MNHEY and SVGAGI. The CDR3 runs 15 residues. V was trimmed by 2 bases and J by 2 bases, leaving 10 bases between them. The CDR3 region is CASSYGGKGNQPQHF. CDR3 in DNA: TGTGCCAGCAGTTACGGGGGGAAGGGCAATCAGCCCCAGCATTTT.